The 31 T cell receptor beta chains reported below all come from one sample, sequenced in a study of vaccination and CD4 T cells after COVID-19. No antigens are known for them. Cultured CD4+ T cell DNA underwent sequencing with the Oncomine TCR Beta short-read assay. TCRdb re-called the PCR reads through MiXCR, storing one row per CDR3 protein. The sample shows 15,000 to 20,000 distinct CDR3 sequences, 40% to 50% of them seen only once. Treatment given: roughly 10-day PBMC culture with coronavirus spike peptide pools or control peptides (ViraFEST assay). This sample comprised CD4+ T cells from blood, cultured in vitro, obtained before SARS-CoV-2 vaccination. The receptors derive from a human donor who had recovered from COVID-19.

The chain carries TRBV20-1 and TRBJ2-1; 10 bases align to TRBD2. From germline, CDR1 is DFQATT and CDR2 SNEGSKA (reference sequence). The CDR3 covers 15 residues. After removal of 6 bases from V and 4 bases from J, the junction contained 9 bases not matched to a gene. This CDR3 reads CSATPTSGTYNEQFF. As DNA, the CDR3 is TGCAGTGCCACCCCAACTAGCGGGACGTACAATGAGCAGTTCTTC.

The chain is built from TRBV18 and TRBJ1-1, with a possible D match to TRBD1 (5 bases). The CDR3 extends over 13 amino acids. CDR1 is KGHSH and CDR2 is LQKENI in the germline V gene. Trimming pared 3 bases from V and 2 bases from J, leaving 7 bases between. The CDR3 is CASSPGHNTEAFF. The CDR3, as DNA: TGTGCCAGCTCACCTGGACATAACACTGAAGCTTTCTTT.

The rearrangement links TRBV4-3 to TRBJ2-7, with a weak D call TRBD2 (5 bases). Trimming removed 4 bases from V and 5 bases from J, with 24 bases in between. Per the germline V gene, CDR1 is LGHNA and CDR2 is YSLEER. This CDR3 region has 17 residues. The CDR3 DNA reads TGCGCCAGCAGCCGGTACGGTACGTCGGGAAGCGGCGACGAGCAGTACTTC. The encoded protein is CASSRYGTSGSGDEQYF.

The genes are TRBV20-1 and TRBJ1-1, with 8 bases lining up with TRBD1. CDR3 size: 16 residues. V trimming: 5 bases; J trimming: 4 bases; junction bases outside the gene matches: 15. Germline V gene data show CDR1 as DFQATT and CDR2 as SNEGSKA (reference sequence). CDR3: CSARRSSGGLGTEAFF. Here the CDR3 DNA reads TGCAGTGCTCGGAGATCATCAGGGGGCCTGGGCACTGAAGCTTTCTTT.

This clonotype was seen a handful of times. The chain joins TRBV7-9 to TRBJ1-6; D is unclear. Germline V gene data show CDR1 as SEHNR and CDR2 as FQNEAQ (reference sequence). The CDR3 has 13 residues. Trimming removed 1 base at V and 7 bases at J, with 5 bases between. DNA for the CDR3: TGTGCCAGCAGCTTAGAGCAGAATTCACCCCTCCACTTT. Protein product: CASSLEQNSPLHF.

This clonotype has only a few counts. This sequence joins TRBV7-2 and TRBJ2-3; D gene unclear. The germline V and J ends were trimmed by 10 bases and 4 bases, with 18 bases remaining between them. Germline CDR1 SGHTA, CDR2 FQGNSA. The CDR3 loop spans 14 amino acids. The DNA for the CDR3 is TGTGCCACCAAGGCAGAGATCGGCTCAGATACGCAGTATTTT. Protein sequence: CATKAEIGSDTQYF.

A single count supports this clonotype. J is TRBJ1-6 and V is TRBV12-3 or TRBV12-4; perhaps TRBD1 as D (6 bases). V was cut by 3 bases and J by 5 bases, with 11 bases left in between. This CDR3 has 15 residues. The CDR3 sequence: CASSFRGADNSPLHF. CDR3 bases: TGTGCCAGCAGTTTCCGGGGGGCTGATAATTCACCCCTCCACTTT.

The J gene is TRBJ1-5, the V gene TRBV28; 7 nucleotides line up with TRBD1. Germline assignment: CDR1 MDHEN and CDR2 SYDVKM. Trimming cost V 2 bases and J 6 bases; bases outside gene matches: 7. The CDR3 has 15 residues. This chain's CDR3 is CASSLGWAGGQPQHF. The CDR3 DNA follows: TGTGCCAGCAGTTTAGGATGGGCAGGGGGTCAGCCCCAGCATTTT.

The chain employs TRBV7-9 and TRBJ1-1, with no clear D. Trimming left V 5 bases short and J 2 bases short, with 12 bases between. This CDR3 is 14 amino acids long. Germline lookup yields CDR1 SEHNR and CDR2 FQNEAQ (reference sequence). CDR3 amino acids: CASSQVMGNTEAFF. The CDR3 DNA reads TGTGCCAGCAGCCAGGTGATGGGTAACACTGAAGCTTTCTTT.

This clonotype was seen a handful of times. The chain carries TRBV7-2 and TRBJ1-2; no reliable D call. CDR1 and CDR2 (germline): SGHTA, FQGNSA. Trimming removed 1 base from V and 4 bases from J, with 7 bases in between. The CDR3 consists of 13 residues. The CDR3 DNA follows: TGTGCCAGCAGCTTAGGCAGGTCCTATGGCTACACCTTC. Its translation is CASSLGRSYGYTF.

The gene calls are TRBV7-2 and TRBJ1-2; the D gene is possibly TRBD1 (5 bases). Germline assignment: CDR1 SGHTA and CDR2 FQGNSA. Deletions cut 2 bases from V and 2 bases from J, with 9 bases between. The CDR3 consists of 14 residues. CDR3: CASSLFAGNYGYTF. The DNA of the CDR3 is TGTGCCAGCAGCTTATTCGCAGGGAACTATGGCTACACCTTC.

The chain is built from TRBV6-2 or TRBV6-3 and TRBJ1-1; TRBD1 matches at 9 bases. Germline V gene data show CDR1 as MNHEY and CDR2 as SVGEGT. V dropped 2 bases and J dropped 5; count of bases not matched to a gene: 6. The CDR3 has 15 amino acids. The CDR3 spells CASSYARTGVTEAFF. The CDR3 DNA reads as TGTGCCAGCAGTTACGCACGGACAGGGGTGACTGAAGCTTTCTTT.

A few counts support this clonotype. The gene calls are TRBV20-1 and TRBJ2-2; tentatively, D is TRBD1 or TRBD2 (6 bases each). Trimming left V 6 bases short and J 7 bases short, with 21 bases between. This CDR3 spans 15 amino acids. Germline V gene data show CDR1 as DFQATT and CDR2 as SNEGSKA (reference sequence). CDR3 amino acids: CSAPPWGAKNGELFF. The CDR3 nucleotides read TGCAGTGCACCCCCATGGGGGGCAAAGAACGGGGAGCTGTTTTTT.

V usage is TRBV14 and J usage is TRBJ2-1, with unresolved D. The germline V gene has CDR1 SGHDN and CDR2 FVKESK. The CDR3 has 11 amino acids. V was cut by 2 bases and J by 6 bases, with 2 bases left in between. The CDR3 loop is CASSQFNEQFF. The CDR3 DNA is TGTGCCAGCAGCCAATTCAATGAGCAGTTCTTC.

This CDR3 is CASTLLREGKEQYF. CDR3 nucleotide sequence: TGTGCCAGCACCCTCCTCCGGGAGGGTAAGGAGCAGTACTTC. The rearrangement joins TRBV5-8 to TRBJ2-7, with TRBD2 matching over 8 bases. Looked up from germline, CDR1 is SGHTS and CDR2 is YDEGEE. Trimming removed 6 bases from V and 7 bases from J; junction bases left unmatched: 12. The CDR3 is 14 residues long.

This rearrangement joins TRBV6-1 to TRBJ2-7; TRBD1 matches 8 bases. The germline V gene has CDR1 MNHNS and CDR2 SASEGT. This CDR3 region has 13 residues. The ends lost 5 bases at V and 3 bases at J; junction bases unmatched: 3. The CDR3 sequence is CASSRDRIYEQYF. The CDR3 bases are TGTGCCAGCAGTCGGGACAGGATCTACGAGCAGTACTTC.

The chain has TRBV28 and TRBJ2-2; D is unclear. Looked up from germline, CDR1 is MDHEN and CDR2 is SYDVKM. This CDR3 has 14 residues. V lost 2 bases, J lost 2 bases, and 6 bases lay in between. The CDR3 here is CASSLGFNTGELFF. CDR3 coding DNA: TGTGCCAGCAGTTTAGGGTTCAACACCGGGGAGCTGTTTTTT.

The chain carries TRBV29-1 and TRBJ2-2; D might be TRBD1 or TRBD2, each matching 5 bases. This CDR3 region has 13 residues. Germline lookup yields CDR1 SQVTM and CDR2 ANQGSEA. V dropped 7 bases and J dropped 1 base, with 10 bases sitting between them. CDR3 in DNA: TGCAGCGCTGGGGACCGGAACACCGGGGAGCTGTTTTTT. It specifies CSAGDRNTGELFF.

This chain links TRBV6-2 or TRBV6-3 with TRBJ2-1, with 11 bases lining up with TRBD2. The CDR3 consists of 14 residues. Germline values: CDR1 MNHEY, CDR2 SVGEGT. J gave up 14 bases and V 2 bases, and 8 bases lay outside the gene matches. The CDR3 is CASSYGDSGGAEFF. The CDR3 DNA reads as TGTGCCAGCAGTTACGGGGATAGCGGGGGGGCCGAGTTCTTC.

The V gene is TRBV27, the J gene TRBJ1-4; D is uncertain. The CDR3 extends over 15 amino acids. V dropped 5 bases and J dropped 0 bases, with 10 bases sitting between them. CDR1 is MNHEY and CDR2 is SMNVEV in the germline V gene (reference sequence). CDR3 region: CASSGIGTTNEKLFF. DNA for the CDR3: TGTGCCAGCAGTGGAATAGGCACAACTAATGAAAAACTGTTTTTT.

CDR3 amino acids: CASSFVAGGPSEQFF. CDR3 bases: TGTGCCAGCAGCTTCGTAGCGGGAGGGCCGAGTGAGCAGTTCTTC. This chain joins TRBV5-4 and TRBJ2-1, with 11 bases aligning to TRBD2. Germline V gene lookup returns CDR1 SGHNT and CDR2 YYREEE (reference sequence). The CDR3 runs to 15 residues. J lost 9 bases, V lost 2 bases, and 7 bases had no gene match.

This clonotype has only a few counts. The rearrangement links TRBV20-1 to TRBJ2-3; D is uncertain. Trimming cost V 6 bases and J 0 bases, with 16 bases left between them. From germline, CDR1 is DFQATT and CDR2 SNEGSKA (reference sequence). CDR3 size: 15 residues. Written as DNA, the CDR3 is TGCAGTGCCTTTGGGCCCGGAAGGAGCACAGATACGCAGTATTTT. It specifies CSAFGPGRSTDTQYF.

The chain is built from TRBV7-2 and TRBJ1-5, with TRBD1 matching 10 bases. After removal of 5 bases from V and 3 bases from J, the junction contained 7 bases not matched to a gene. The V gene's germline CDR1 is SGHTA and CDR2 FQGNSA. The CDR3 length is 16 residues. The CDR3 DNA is TGTGCCAGCAGCCTATGGACAGGGGGGTTCAATCAGCCCCAGCATTTT. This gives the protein CASSLWTGGFNQPQHF.

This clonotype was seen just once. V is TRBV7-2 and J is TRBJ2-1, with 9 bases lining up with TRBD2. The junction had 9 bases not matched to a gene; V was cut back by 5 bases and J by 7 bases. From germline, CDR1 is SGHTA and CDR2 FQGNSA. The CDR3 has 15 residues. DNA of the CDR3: TGTGCCAGCAGCCCACAGCGGGGGGCCGCGAATGAGCAGTTCTTC. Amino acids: CASSPQRGAANEQFF.

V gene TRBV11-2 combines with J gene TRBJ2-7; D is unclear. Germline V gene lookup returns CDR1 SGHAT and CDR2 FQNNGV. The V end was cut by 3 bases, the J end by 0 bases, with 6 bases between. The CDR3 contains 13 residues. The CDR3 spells CASSLGISYEQYF. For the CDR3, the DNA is TGTGCCAGCAGCTTGGGCATCTCCTACGAGCAGTACTTC.

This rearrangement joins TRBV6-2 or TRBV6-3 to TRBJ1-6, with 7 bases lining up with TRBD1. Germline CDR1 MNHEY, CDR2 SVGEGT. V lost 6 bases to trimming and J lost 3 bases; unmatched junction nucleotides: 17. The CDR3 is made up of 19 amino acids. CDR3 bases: TGTGCCAGCAGGTACCTCCCCGGACAGGATGATTTCTATAATTCACCCCTCCACTTT. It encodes CASRYLPGQDDFYNSPLHF.

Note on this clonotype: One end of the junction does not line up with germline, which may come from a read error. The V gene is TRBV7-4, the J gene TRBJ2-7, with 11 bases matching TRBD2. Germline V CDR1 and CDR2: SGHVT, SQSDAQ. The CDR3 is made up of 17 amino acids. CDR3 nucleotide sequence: TGCGCCAGCAGCCAAGATTTCGGGACTAGCGGCTCCTACGAGCAGTACTTC. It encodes CASSQDFGTSGSYEQYF.

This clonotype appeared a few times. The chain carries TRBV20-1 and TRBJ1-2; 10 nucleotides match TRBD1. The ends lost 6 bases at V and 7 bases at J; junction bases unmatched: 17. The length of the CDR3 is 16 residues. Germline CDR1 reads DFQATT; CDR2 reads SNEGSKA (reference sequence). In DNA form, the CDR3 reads TGCAGTGCCCGATACCGGGACAGGGGCAGAGCAGGTGGCTACACCTTC. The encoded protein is CSARYRDRGRAGGYTF.

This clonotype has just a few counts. Written as DNA, the CDR3 is TGTGCCAGCAGTCTCTACAGGGGAGCCGGGGAGCTGTTTTTT. Translation gives CASSLYRGAGELFF. This chain connects TRBV27 to TRBJ2-2; 7 bases fit TRBD1. With V trimmed by 5 bases and J by 6 bases, 6 bases remained unmatched. Germline V CDR1 and CDR2: MNHEY, SMNVEV (reference sequence). The CDR3 covers 14 residues.

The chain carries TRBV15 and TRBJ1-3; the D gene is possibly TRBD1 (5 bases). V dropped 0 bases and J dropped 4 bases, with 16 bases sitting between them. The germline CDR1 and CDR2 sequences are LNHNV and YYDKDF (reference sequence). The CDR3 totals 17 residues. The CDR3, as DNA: TGTGCCACCAGCAGAGATCGGGGCGTCCGGGGGGGAAACACCATATATTTT. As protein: CATSRDRGVRGGNTIYF. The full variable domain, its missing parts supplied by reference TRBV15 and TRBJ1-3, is DAMVIQNPRYQVTQFGKPVTLSCSQTLNHNVMYWYQQKSSQAPKLLFHYYDKDFNNEADTPDNFQSRRPNTSFCFLDIRSPGLGDTAMYLCATSRDRGVRGGNTIYFGEGSWLTVV.

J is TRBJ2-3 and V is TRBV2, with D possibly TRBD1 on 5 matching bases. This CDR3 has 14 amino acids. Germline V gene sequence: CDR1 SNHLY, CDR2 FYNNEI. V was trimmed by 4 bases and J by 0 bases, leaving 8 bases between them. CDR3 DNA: TGTGCCAGCAGTGTTTACAGGAGCACAGATACGCAGTATTTT. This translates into CASSVYRSTDTQYF.